These 18 T cell receptor beta chains share one sample of origin, sequenced in a study of shared clonotypes between healthy human individuals. Data came from immunoSEQ multiplex PCR; TCRdb stores just in-frame clones and leaves some out. The table includes some 1.5 million clones, roughly 96% detected once. The sample consisted of naive CD4+ T cells sorted from blood. As for subset: CD45RA+ positively selected. The receptors here all came from a man between 25 and 39 years old in good health.

The chain combines TRBV7-3 with TRBJ2-7; 8 bases line up with TRBD1. Germline V gene sequence: CDR1 SGHTA, CDR2 FQGTGA. J gave up 2 bases and V 5 bases, and 2 bases lay outside the gene matches. The CDR3 is made up of 13 amino acids. The DNA of the CDR3 is TGTGCCAGCAGCCAGGGGGCCGCCTACGAGCAGTACTTC. Its protein product is CASSQGAAYEQYF. Full variable domain (outside the CDR3, taken from reference TRBV7-3 and TRBJ2-7): GAGVSQTPSNKVTEKGKYVELRCDPISGHTALYWYRQSLGQGPEFLIYFQGTGAADDSGLPNDRFFAVRPEGSVSTLKIQRTERGDSAVYLCASSQGAAYEQYFGPGTRLTVT.

The genes are TRBV7-6 and TRBJ2-7; 9 positions match TRBD2. V was pared by 5 bases and J by 0 bases, with 5 bases of the junction left unmatched. The CDR3 has 15 residues. Germline V gene sequence: CDR1 SGHVS, CDR2 FNYEAQ. The CDR3 DNA is TGTGCCAGCAGCGCCACTAGCGGGTTCTCCTACGAGCAGTACTTC. It specifies CASSATSGFSYEQYF.

The rearrangement links TRBV7-4 to TRBJ2-7, with 11 bases fitting TRBD2. This CDR3 contains 18 residues. Germline assignment: CDR1 SGHVT and CDR2 SQSDAQ. V trimming: 3 bases; J trimming: 4 bases; junction bases outside the gene matches: 14. The CDR3 DNA reads TGTGCCAGCAGCTTCTTAGGTCCTAGCGGGAGGACAGGGTACGAGCAGTACTTC. Protein: CASSFLGPSGRTGYEQYF. The complete variable domain, with remaining parts taken from reference TRBV7-4 and TRBJ2-7, reads GAGVSQSPRYKVAKRGRDVALRCDSISGHVTLYWYRQTLGQGSEVLTYSQSDAQRDKSGRPSGRFSAERPERSVSTLKIQRTEQGDSAVYLCASSFLGPSGRTGYEQYFGPGTRLTVT.

This clone was observed a single time. The CDR3: CASDPPGGRVPSDTQYF. The CDR3 DNA reads TGTGCCAGCGACCCCCCTGGGGGCAGGGTTCCTTCAGATACGCAGTATTTT. The chain recombines TRBV18 with TRBJ2-3, with D tentatively TRBD1 (6 bases). Germline assignment: CDR1 KGHSH and CDR2 LQKENI. The CDR3 spans 17 residues. The V and J ends lost 8 bases and 4 bases respectively, with 25 bases between them. The full variable domain, with the rest looked up from reference TRBV18 and TRBJ2-3, is NAGVMQNPRHLVRRRGQEARLRCSPMKGHSHVYWYRQLPEEGLKFMVYLQKENIIDESGMPKERFSAEFPKEGPSILRIQQVVRGDSAAYFCASDPPGGRVPSDTQYFGPGTRLTVL.

The chain recombines TRBV4-2 with TRBJ2-3, with D hard to call. Germline assignment: CDR1 LGHNA and CDR2 YNFKEQ. This CDR3 is built from 14 residues. Deletions cut 1 base from V and 2 bases from J, with 7 bases between. The CDR3 is CASSQGLPTDTQYF. The DNA of the CDR3 is TGTGCCAGCAGCCAAGGGCTACCCACAGATACGCAGTATTTT.

This clone was picked up one time. The chain's CDR3 is CASSPETSAYEQYF. Here the CDR3 DNA reads TGTGCCAGCAGCCCCGAGACTTCAGCCTACGAGCAGTACTTC. The V call is TRBV5-4, the J call TRBJ2-7; D remains ambiguous. V lost 4 bases and J lost 2, with 13 bases in between. CDR3 size: 14 residues. Germline CDR1 is SGHNT and CDR2 is YYREEE (reference sequence).

Concerning this clone itself: The same CDR3 also results from other DNA sequences found in this sample. The rearrangement uses TRBV27 and TRBJ2-7; D is possibly TRBD1 (6 bases). V gave up 6 bases and J gave up 1 base, with 13 bases separating them. The CDR3 consists of 14 residues. CDR1 MNHEY and CDR2 SMNVEV come from the germline V gene (reference sequence). CDR3 DNA sequence: TGTGCCAGCAGATCAATCGGACAGTCCTACGAGCAGTACTTC. Protein: CASRSIGQSYEQYF.

This rearrangement joins TRBV5-1 to TRBJ2-5; the match to TRBD2 covers 10 bases. This CDR3 has 16 residues. Germline V gene lookup returns CDR1 SGHRS and CDR2 YFSETQ. J lost 1 base, V lost 4 bases, and 7 bases had no gene match. The CDR3 spells CASSAGLAEAQETQYF. CDR3 in DNA: TGCGCCAGCAGCGCAGGACTAGCGGAGGCCCAAGAGACCCAGTACTTC.

V gene TRBV10-2 combines with J gene TRBJ1-5; no firm D call. The CDR3 contains 14 residues. CDR1 is WSHSY, CDR2 SAAADI, per germline. Trimming removed 4 bases from V and 8 bases from J, with 15 bases in between. CDR3 sequence (DNA): TGCGCCAGCAGTGGTGGTTACAGTGAGGAGCCCCAGCATTTT. Translated, it gives CASSGGYSEEPQHF.

This clone was observed a few times. The CDR3 is CASSSIAEGETQYF. As DNA, the CDR3 is TGTGCCAGCAGTTCCATAGCGGAGGGGGAGACCCAGTACTTC. The chain carries TRBV6-1 and TRBJ2-5, with a weak D call TRBD2 (6 bases). The CDR3 consists of 14 residues. The germline V and J ends were trimmed by 5 bases and 5 bases, with 15 bases remaining between them. CDR1 MNHNS and CDR2 SASEGT come from the germline V gene.

CDR3 bases: TGTGCCACCAGCAGAGCGCGGCTGTCGAGCAATGAGCAGTTCTTC. Residues: CATSRARLSSNEQFF. The gene calls are TRBV15 and TRBJ2-1; D not certain. The CDR3 extends over 15 amino acids. Trimming cost V 1 base and J 6 bases, with 13 bases left between them. From germline, CDR1 is LNHNV and CDR2 YYDKDF (reference sequence).

The chain recombines TRBV2 with TRBJ2-6; weak D call: TRBD1 (6 bases). CDR3 length equals 16 residues. V gave up 1 base and J gave up 4 bases, with 11 bases separating them. Looked up from germline, CDR1 is SNHLY and CDR2 is FYNNEI. The CDR3 spells CASSEEGGRGANVLTF. The CDR3 coding sequence is TGTGCCAGCAGTGAAGAAGGGGGTAGAGGGGCCAACGTCCTGACTTTC. Complete variable domain (other parts from reference TRBV2 and TRBJ2-6): EPEVTQTPSHQVTQMGQEVILRCVPISNHLYFYWYRQILGQKVEFLVSFYNNEISEKSEIFDDQFSVERPDGSNFTLKIRSTKLEDSAMYFCASSEEGGRGANVLTFGAGSRLTVL.

The chain joins TRBV28 to TRBJ1-2; TRBD1 matches at 12 bases. After removal of 5 bases from V and 8 bases from J, the junction contained 15 bases not matched to a gene. The CDR3 is 17 residues long. CDR1 and CDR2 (germline): MDHEN, SYDVKM. The CDR3 DNA reads TGTGCCAGCAGTCGACTAAGCCCGGGACAGGGGGCGCGAGGCTACACCTTC. Protein sequence: CASSRLSPGQGARGYTF.

The rearrangement uses TRBV7-2 and TRBJ2-7; 11 positions agree with TRBD2. The CDR3 totals 16 residues. Germline CDR1 SGHTA, CDR2 FQGNSA. The V and J ends lost 4 bases and 4 bases, in that order; junction bases with no gene match: 9. DNA for the CDR3: TGTGCCAGCAGCTCCCGCGCCACTAGCGGGAGTTACGAGCAGTACTTC. It translates to CASSSRATSGSYEQYF.

The CDR3 sequence is CASSNGQGFLYTF. In DNA form, the CDR3 reads TGTGCCAGCAGCAACGGACAGGGATTCCTCTACACCTTC. V is TRBV7-9 and J is TRBJ1-2; 8 nucleotides match TRBD1. The CDR3 consists of 13 residues. Germline loops: CDR1 SEHNR, CDR2 FQNEAQ (reference sequence). Losses at the gene ends were 5 bases for V and 10 bases for J; bases not matched to a gene: 9.

This chain connects TRBV29-1 to TRBJ2-2; 13 bases fit TRBD2. Per the germline V gene, CDR1 is SQVTM and CDR2 is ANQGSEA. The CDR3 totals 14 residues. V shed 5 bases, J shed 6 bases, and the junction held 3 bases outside the gene matches. The CDR3 here is CSVRTSGRPGELFF. The CDR3 DNA reads TGCAGCGTTAGGACTAGCGGGAGACCCGGGGAGCTGTTTTTT.

The chain recombines TRBV27 with TRBJ2-7; D is possibly TRBD1 (6 bases). Per germline, CDR1 MNHEY and CDR2 SMNVEV (reference sequence). This CDR3 has 13 residues. Trimming shortened V by 4 bases and J by 3 bases, and 10 bases separated the two germline ends. CDR3 region: CASSWTVDYEQYF. CDR3 coding DNA: TGTGCCAGCAGTTGGACAGTGGACTACGAGCAGTACTTC.

The chain combines TRBV5-4 with TRBJ2-2; tentatively, D is TRBD1 (6 bases). There are 17 residues in the CDR3. V was pared by 0 bases and J by 3 bases, with 15 bases between. In germline, CDR1 is SGHNT, CDR2 YYREEE (reference sequence). The CDR3 sequence: CASSLGVFGGDTGELFF. The CDR3 DNA reads as TGTGCCAGCAGCTTGGGAGTTTTTGGGGGCGACACCGGGGAGCTGTTTTTT.